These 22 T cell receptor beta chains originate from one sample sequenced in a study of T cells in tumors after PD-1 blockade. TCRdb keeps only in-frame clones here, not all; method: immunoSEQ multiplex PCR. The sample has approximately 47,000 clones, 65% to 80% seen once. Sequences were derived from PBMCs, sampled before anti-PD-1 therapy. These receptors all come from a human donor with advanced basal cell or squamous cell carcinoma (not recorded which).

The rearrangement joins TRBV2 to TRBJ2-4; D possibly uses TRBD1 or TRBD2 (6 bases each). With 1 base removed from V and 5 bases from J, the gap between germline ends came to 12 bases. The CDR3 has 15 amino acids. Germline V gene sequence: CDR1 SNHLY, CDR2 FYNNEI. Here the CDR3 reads CASSEVHGGQNIQYF. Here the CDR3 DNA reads TGTGCCAGCAGTGAAGTTCACGGGGGCCAAAACATTCAGTACTTC.

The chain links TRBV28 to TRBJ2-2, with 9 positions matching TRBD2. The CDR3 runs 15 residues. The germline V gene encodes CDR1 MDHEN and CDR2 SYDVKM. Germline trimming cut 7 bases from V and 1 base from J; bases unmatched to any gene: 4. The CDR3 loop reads CASTVAGENTGELFF. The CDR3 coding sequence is TGTGCCAGCACTGTAGCGGGGGAGAACACCGGGGAGCTGTTTTTT.

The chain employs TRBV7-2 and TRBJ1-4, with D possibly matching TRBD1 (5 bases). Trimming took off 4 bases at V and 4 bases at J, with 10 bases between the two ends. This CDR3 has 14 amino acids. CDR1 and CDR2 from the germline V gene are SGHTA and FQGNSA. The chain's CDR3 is CASSSPGRNEKLFF. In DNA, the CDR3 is TGTGCCAGCAGCTCCCCGGGGCGTAATGAAAAACTGTTTTTT.

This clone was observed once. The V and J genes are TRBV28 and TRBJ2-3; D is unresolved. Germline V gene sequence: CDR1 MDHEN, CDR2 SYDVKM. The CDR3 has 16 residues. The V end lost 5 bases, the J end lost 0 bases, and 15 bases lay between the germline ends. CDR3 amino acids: CASSIPTRTSTDTQYF. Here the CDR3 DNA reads TGTGCCAGCAGTATCCCGACCAGAACTAGCACAGATACGCAGTATTTT. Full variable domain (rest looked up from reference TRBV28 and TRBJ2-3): DVKVTQSSRYLVKRTGEKVFLECVQDMDHENMFWYRQDPGLGLRLIYFSYDVKMKEKGDIPEGYSVSREKKERFSLILESASTNQTSMYLCASSIPTRTSTDTQYFGPGTRLTVL.

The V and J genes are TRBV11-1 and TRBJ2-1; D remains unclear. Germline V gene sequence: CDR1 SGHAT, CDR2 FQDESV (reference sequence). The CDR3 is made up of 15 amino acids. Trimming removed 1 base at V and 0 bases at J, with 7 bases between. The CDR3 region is CASSLGRSSYNEQFF. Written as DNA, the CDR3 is TGTGCCAGCAGCTTAGGCCGGAGCTCCTACAATGAGCAGTTCTTC.

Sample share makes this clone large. CDR3 protein: CASSPAGTSGYEQYF. The CDR3 nucleotides read TGTGCCAGCTCACCAGCCGGGACTAGCGGGTACGAGCAGTACTTC. The V call is TRBV18, the J call TRBJ2-7, with 12 bases fitting TRBD2. The germline CDR1 and CDR2 sequences are KGHSH and LQKENI. CDR3 length: 15 amino acids. Trimming removed 2 bases from V and 4 bases from J; junction bases left unmatched: 3.

The CDR3 coding sequence is TGTGCCAGCAGCTTCCCGGGACTAGCGGGAGGCAATGAGCAGTTCTTC. Translating gives CASSFPGLAGGNEQFF. The chain employs TRBV7-9 and TRBJ2-1; 15 nucleotides match TRBD2. V lost 3 bases, J lost 6 bases, and 3 bases stayed unmatched. This CDR3 has 16 residues. Germline values: CDR1 SEHNR, CDR2 FQNEAQ (reference sequence).

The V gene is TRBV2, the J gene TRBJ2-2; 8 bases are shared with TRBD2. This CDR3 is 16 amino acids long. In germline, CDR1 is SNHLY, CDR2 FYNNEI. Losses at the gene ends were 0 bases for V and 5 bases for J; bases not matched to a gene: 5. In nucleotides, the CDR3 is TGTGCCAGCAGTGAAGCCGCGGGGGGATGGACCGGGGAGCTGTTTTTT. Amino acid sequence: CASSEAAGGWTGELFF.

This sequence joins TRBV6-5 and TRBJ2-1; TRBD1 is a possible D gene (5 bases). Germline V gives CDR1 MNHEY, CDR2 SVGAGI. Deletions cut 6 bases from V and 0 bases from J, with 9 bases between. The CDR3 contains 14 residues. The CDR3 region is CASSGHHSYNEQFF. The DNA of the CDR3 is TGTGCCAGCAGCGGACACCACTCCTACAATGAGCAGTTCTTC.

This CDR3 reads CASNPAGGGEAFF. DNA of the CDR3: TGTGCCAGCAATCCCGCGGGCGGCGGAGAAGCTTTCTTT. J is TRBJ1-1 and V is TRBV6-5; D gene ambiguous. V was shortened by 7 bases and J by 8 bases, with 17 bases between the two germline ends. Per the germline V gene, CDR1 is MNHEY and CDR2 is SVGAGI. The CDR3 loop spans 13 amino acids.

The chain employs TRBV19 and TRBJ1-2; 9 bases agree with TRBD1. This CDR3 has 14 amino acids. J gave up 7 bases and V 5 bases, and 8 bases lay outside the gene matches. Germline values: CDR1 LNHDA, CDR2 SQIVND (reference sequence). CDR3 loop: CASSDTGQGSGYTF. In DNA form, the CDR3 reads TGTGCCAGTAGTGATACCGGACAGGGGAGTGGCTACACCTTC.

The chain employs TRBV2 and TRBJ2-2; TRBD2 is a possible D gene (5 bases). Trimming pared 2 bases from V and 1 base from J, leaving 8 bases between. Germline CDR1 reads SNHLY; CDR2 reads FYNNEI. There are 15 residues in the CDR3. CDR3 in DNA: TGTGCCAGCAGTGAAATCCGGGGGAACACCGGGGAGCTGTTTTTT. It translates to CASSEIRGNTGELFF.

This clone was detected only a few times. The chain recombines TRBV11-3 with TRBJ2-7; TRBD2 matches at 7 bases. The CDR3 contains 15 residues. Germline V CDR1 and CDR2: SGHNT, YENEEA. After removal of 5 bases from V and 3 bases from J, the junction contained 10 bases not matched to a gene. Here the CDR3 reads CASSRDGLGNYEQYF. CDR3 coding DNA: TGTGCCAGCAGCCGAGACGGACTAGGGAACTACGAGCAGTACTTC.

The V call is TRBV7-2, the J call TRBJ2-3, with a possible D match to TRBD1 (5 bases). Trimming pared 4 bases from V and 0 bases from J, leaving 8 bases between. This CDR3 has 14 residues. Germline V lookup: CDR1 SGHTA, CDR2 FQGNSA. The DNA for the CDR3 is TGTGCCAGCAGCTCCCGACAGAGCACAGATACGCAGTATTTT. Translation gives CASSSRQSTDTQYF.

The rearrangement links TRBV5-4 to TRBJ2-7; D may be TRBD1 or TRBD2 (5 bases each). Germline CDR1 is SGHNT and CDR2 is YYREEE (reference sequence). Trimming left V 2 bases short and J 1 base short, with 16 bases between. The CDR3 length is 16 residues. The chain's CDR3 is CASSFGTRPSSYEQYF. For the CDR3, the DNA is TGTGCCAGCAGCTTCGGGACCCGCCCAAGTTCCTACGAGCAGTACTTC.

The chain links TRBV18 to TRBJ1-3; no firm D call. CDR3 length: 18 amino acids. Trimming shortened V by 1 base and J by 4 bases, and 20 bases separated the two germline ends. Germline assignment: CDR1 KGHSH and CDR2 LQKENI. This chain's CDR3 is CASSPLRMETKVGNTIYF. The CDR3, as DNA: TGTGCCAGCTCACCACTTCGGATGGAAACGAAGGTCGGAAACACCATATATTTT.

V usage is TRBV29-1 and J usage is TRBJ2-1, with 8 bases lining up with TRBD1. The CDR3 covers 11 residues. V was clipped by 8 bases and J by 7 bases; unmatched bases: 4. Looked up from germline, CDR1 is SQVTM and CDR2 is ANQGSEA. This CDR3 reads CSKRTGNEQFF. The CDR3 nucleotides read TGCAGCAAAAGGACAGGGAATGAGCAGTTCTTC.

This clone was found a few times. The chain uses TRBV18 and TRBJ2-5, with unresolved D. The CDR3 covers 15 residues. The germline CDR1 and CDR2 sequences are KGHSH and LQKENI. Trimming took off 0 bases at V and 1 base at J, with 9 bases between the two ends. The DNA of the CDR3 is TGTGCCAGCTCACCACCGTCGGCTATCCAAGAGACCCAGTACTTC. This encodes CASSPPSAIQETQYF. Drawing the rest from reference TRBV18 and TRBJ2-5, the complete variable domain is NAGVMQNPRHLVRRRGQEARLRCSPMKGHSHVYWYRQLPEEGLKFMVYLQKENIIDESGMPKERFSAEFPKEGPSILRIQQVVRGDSAAYFCASSPPSAIQETQYFGPGTRLLVL.

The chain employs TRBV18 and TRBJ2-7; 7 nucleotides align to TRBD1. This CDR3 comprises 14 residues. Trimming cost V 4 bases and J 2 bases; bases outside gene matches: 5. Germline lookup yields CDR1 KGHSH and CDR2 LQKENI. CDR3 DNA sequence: TGTGCCAGCTCACTTGACAGGGCAGCCTACGAGCAGTACTTC. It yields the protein CASSLDRAAYEQYF.

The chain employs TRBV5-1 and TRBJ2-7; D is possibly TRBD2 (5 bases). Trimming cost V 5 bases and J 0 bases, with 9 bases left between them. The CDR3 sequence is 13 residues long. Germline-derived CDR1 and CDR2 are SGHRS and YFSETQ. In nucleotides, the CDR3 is TGCGCCAGCAGTCGTAGCGCCTCCTACGAGCAGTACTTC. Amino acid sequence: CASSRSASYEQYF.

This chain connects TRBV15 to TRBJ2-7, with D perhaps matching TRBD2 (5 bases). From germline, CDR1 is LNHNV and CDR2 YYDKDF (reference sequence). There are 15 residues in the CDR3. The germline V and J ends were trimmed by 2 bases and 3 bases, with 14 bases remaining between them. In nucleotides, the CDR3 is TGTGCCACCAGCAGATCTCGGGATGGATACTACGAGCAGTACTTC. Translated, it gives CATSRSRDGYYEQYF. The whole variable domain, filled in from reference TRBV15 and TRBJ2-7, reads DAMVIQNPRYQVTQFGKPVTLSCSQTLNHNVMYWYQQKSSQAPKLLFHYYDKDFNNEADTPDNFQSRRPNTSFCFLDIRSPGLGDTAMYLCATSRSRDGYYEQYFGPGTRLTVT.

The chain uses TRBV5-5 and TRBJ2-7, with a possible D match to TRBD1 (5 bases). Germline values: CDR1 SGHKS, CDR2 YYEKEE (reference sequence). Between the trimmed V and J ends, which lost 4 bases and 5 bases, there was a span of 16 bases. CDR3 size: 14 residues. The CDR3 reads CASSQGVYGDEQYF. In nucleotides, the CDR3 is TGTGCCAGCAGCCAGGGCGTTTACGGTGACGAGCAGTACTTC.